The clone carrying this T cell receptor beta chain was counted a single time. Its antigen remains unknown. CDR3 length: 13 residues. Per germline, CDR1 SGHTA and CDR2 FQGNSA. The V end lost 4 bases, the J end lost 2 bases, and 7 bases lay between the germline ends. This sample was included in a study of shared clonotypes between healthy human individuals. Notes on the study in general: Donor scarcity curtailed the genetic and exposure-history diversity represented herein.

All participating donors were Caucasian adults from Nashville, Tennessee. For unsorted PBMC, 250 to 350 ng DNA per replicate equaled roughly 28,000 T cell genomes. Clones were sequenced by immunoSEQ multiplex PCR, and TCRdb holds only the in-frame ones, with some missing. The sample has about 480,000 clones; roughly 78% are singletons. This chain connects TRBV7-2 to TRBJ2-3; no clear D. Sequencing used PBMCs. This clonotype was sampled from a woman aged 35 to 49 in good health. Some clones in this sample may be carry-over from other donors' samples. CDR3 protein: CASSSKFTDTQYF. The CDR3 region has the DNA TGTGCCAGCAGCTCAAAATTCACAGATACGCAGTATTTT.